Listed here are 27 T cell receptor beta chains from one sample, sequenced in a study of blood T cell repertoires in COVID-19. The table came from immunoSEQ multiplex PCR; TCRdb's copy has only in-frame clones and leaves some out. The sample has 70,000 to 90,000 clones; approximately 78% are singletons. The source material was peripheral blood. The receptors come from a woman aged 55-69 years with acute or convalescent COVID-19.

The gene calls are TRBV7-2 and TRBJ2-7; 9 bases agree with TRBD1. Per germline, CDR1 SGHTA and CDR2 FQGNSA. This CDR3 is built from 14 residues. V lost 5 bases and J lost 1; bases outside the gene matches: 3. In nucleotides, the CDR3 is TGTGCCAGCAGCCGGACAGGGGTGTCCTACGAGCAGTACTTC. Residues: CASSRTGVSYEQYF.

This chain links TRBV11-3 with TRBJ2-1, with 8 bases lining up with TRBD2. The CDR3 has 16 amino acids. V shed 3 bases and J 8 bases; nucleotides not matched to a gene: 12. The germline CDR1 and CDR2 sequences are SGHNT and YENEEA. In nucleotides, the CDR3 is TGTGCCAGCAGCTTCGATTCGGGGGGGATCCTCGATGAGCAGTTCTTC. Amino acid sequence: CASSFDSGGILDEQFF.

This chain connects TRBV4-1 to TRBJ1-1; D possibly corresponds to TRBD1 (6 bases). Trimming removed 4 bases from V and 3 bases from J, with 18 bases in between. The V gene's germline CDR1 is MGHRA and CDR2 YSYEKL. The CDR3 is 16 amino acids. The DNA of the CDR3 is TGCGCCAGCAGCCGGACTCCACTGGGGGGGCACACTGAAGCTTTCTTT. Translated, it gives CASSRTPLGGHTEAFF.

V gene TRBV4-1 combines with J gene TRBJ2-7, with TRBD1 identical over 10 bases. Looked up from germline, CDR1 is MGHRA and CDR2 is YSYEKL. V shed 4 bases, J shed 7 bases, and the junction held 13 bases outside the gene matches. The CDR3 sequence is 16 residues long. CDR3 in amino acids: CASSRPPGQGRGEQYF. DNA of the CDR3: TGCGCCAGCAGCCGACCGCCGGGACAGGGGCGTGGGGAGCAGTACTTC.

The genes are TRBV3-1 (or the pseudogene TRBV3-2) and TRBJ1-4, with D possibly TRBD1 on 5 matching bases. The germline CDR1 and CDR2 sequences are LGHDT and YNNKEL (reference sequence). The CDR3 contains 13 residues. Trimming shortened V by 1 base and J by 8 bases, and 8 bases separated the two germline ends. The CDR3 region is CASSQGQPEKLFF. The CDR3 DNA sequence: TGTGCCAGCAGCCAAGGACAGCCCGAAAAACTGTTTTTT.

The chain recombines TRBV28 with TRBJ2-7, with D perhaps TRBD1 (6 bases). CDR3 length: 12 amino acids. CDR1 is MDHEN, CDR2 SYDVKM, per germline. V lost 5 bases to trimming and J lost 7 bases, with 12 bases between them. The CDR3 region has the DNA TGTGCCAGCAGTGCTGTCACAGGGGAGCAGTACTTC. Its protein is CASSAVTGEQYF.

The CDR3 DNA reads as TGTGCCAGCAGCGTAGCGGGGAGCGGAGTCTACAATGAGCAGTTCTTC. Its protein is CASSVAGSGVYNEQFF. The chain combines TRBV9 with TRBJ2-1; perhaps TRBD2 as D (5 bases). The CDR3 covers 16 residues. Per the germline V gene, CDR1 is SGDLS and CDR2 is YYNGEE. Trimming took 0 bases from V and 3 from J, leaving 13 bases between them.

The V and J genes are TRBV19 and TRBJ2-1; 8 nucleotides line up with TRBD1. J lost 9 bases, V lost 0 bases, and 4 bases had no gene match. Germline loops: CDR1 LNHDA, CDR2 SQIVND (reference sequence). This CDR3 contains 14 residues. DNA for the CDR3: TGTGCCAGTAGTATAGATCCAGGGGGCAGTGAGCAGTTCTTC. Translation gives CASSIDPGGSEQFF.

V and J are TRBV7-8 and TRBJ2-5, with TRBD1 as a possible D gene (5 bases). V gave up 1 base and J gave up 5 bases, with 11 bases separating them. From germline, CDR1 is SGHVS and CDR2 FQNEAQ. The CDR3 has 14 amino acids. The CDR3: CASSLGGLQETQYF. For the CDR3, the DNA is TGTGCCAGCAGCTTAGGGGGCCTACAGGAGACCCAGTACTTC.

The chain employs TRBV10-3 and TRBJ1-5; D perhaps matches TRBD1 (6 bases). The V end was cut by 10 bases, the J end by 5 bases, with 15 bases between. This CDR3 has 13 amino acids. Germline V gives CDR1 ENHRY, CDR2 SYGVKD. The CDR3 DNA reads as TGTGCCACGCTACAGGGAGCGGATCAGCCCCAGCATTTT. Its translation: CATLQGADQPQHF.

This chain joins TRBV6-2 or TRBV6-3 and TRBJ2-3, with D unclear. The CDR3 consists of 15 residues. The germline V gene has CDR1 MNHEY and CDR2 SVGEGT. The V gene lost 2 bases and the J gene lost 1 base, with 10 bases spanning the gap. CDR3 DNA sequence: TGTGCCAGCAGTTACAACGGTAAAGGCACAGATACGCAGTATTTT. It is translated as CASSYNGKGTDTQYF.

The chain employs TRBV7-2 and TRBJ2-5, with D hard to call. The V gene lost 1 base and the J gene lost 5 bases, with 11 bases spanning the gap. Germline V lookup: CDR1 SGHTA, CDR2 FQGNSA. CDR3 length equals 14 residues. The DNA of the CDR3 is TGTGCCAGCAGCTTAGATTCCCTACGGGAGACCCAGTACTTC. Translation gives CASSLDSLRETQYF.

The V and J genes are TRBV27 and TRBJ1-2; 8 bases fit TRBD1. Trimming at V came to 8 bases and at J to 3 bases, leaving 8 bases not matched to a gene. The length of the CDR3 is 14 residues. The germline V gene encodes CDR1 MNHEY and CDR2 SMNVEV (reference sequence). The CDR3 DNA reads as TGTGCCAGCTCCAGGACAGGGCTTCACTATGGCTACACCTTC. Amino acid sequence: CASSRTGLHYGYTF.

This clone was counted once. The V gene is TRBV5-1, the J gene TRBJ2-1; 10 nucleotides agree with TRBD2. The ends lost 0 bases at V and 12 bases at J; junction bases unmatched: 12. This CDR3 contains 16 residues. The germline gives CDR1 SGHRS, CDR2 YFSETQ. The CDR3 is CASSLVGLAGVPRQFF. The CDR3 bases are TGCGCCAGCAGCTTGGTTGGGCTAGCGGGGGTTCCGAGGCAGTTCTTC.

The J gene is TRBJ2-3, the V gene TRBV27; TRBD1 agrees at 11 bases. Germline CDR1 MNHEY, CDR2 SMNVEV (reference sequence). V shed 6 bases and J 2 bases; nucleotides not matched to a gene: 4. The CDR3 contains 15 residues. CDR3 sequence: CASRLGQGDTDTQYF. The CDR3 region has the DNA TGTGCCAGCAGGTTGGGACAGGGGGACACAGATACGCAGTATTTT.

This chain uses TRBV5-1 with TRBJ1-5; the D is unclear. V dropped 5 bases and J dropped 9 bases, with 12 bases sitting between them. Germline CDR1 SGHRS, CDR2 YFSETQ. This CDR3 is built from 12 residues. In DNA, the CDR3 is TGCGCCAGCAGGGGCCCTATCCTGCCCCAGCATTTT. It yields the protein CASRGPILPQHF.

The V call is TRBV6-5, the J call TRBJ2-2; D is perhaps TRBD2 (5 bases). The CDR3 is made up of 13 amino acids. V shed 8 bases and J shed 3 bases, with 10 bases lying between them. Germline values: CDR1 MNHEY, CDR2 SVGAGI. This CDR3 is CASGELDTGELFF. The CDR3 DNA follows: TGTGCCAGCGGGGAGCTAGACACCGGGGAGCTGTTTTTT.

The chain couples TRBV29-1 to TRBJ1-5; D may be TRBD1 (5 bases). Germline values: CDR1 SQVTM, CDR2 ANQGSEA. This CDR3 is built from 13 residues. Trimming removed 4 bases from V and 7 bases from J, with 14 bases in between. CDR3 sequence: CSVASRDGQPQHF. The CDR3 coding sequence is TGCAGCGTTGCCTCCAGGGATGGCCAGCCCCAGCATTTT. Complete variable domain (other parts from reference TRBV29-1 and TRBJ1-5): SAVISQKPSRDICQRGTSLTIQCQVDSQVTMMFWYRQQPGQSLTLIATANQGSEATYESGFVIDKFPISRPNLTFSTLTVSNMSPEDSSIYLCSVASRDGQPQHFGDGTRLSIL.

The chain carries TRBV19 and TRBJ2-5; TRBD1 matches at 11 bases. The CDR3 consists of 15 residues. Losses at the gene ends were 5 bases for V and 3 bases for J; bases not matched to a gene: 5. The V gene's germline CDR1 is LNHDA and CDR2 SQIVND (reference sequence). CDR3 loop: CASSLRTGGEETQYF. DNA for the CDR3: TGTGCCAGTAGTTTACGGACAGGGGGCGAAGAGACCCAGTACTTC.

The J gene is TRBJ2-6, the V gene TRBV5-1; TRBD1 matches 7 bases. CDR1 is SGHRS and CDR2 is YFSETQ in the germline V gene. With V trimmed by 4 bases and J by 0 bases, 1 base remained unmatched. The CDR3 contains 15 residues. CDR3 nucleotide sequence: TGCGCCAGCAGCCCAGGGGGCTCTGGGGCCAACGTCCTGACTTTC. Its translation: CASSPGGSGANVLTF.

On this clone: No DNA is shown, since the ends of the CDR3 on it are uncertain; the CDR3 is the one TCRdb lists. The genes are TRBV5-1 and TRBJ2-1; TRBD1 reflects the table's D call only, with no check against the DNA. From its first to its last residue, the CDR3 has 14 amino acids. CDR1 SGHRS and CDR2 YFSETQ come from the germline V gene. CDR3 protein: CASSFGQGAGNKFF.

The genes are TRBV27 and TRBJ2-5, with a weak D call TRBD1 (5 bases). The CDR3 has 14 amino acids. The V and J ends lost 2 bases and 4 bases respectively, with 11 bases between them. Looked up from germline, CDR1 is MNHEY and CDR2 is SMNVEV (reference sequence). The DNA for the CDR3 is TGTGCCAGCAGTTTACAGGGAACGAGAGAGACCCAGTACTTC. It specifies CASSLQGTRETQYF.

This chain uses TRBV15 with TRBJ1-6; D is undetermined. Trimming stripped 0 bases from V and 11 bases from J, with 14 bases between. Germline-derived CDR1 and CDR2 are LNHNV and YYDKDF (reference sequence). The CDR3 loop spans 15 amino acids. The CDR3 DNA is TGTGCCACCAGCAGAGATCGAGCCGGTCCTACACCCCTCCACTTT. It is translated as CATSRDRAGPTPLHF.

This clone was observed a single time. The V call is TRBV6-2 or TRBV6-3, the J call TRBJ2-3; TRBD2 agrees at 12 bases. The ends lost 0 bases at V and 3 bases at J; junction bases unmatched: 7. The CDR3 totals 18 residues. Germline V gene lookup returns CDR1 MNHEY and CDR2 SVGEGT. CDR3 nucleotide sequence: TGTGCCAGCAGTTACTCCGGACTAGCGGGGAAGGGGACAGATACGCAGTATTTT. Translating it yields CASSYSGLAGKGTDTQYF.

J is TRBJ1-1 and V is TRBV27, with D possibly being TRBD1 (5 bases). CDR3 length: 15 amino acids. The V end was cut by 1 base, the J end by 0 bases, with 9 bases between. CDR1 is MNHEY, CDR2 SMNVEV, per germline (reference sequence). The chain's CDR3 is CASSLWGPLNTEAFF. The CDR3 DNA reads as TGTGCCAGCAGTTTATGGGGCCCTTTGAACACTGAAGCTTTCTTT.

V and J are TRBV25-1 and TRBJ2-1, with D possibly being TRBD2 (5 bases). Deletions cut 1 base from V and 4 bases from J, with 20 bases between. The germline V gene has CDR1 MGHDK and CDR2 SYGVNS. The CDR3 has 18 residues. This CDR3 reads CASSEFGEGSGIYNEQFF. CDR3 nucleotides: TGTGCCAGCAGTGAATTTGGTGAAGGGTCGGGGATTTACAATGAGCAGTTCTTC.

The rearrangement joins TRBV6-4 to TRBJ2-3; 13 bases fit TRBD2. Trimming removed 2 bases from V and 6 bases from J; junction bases left unmatched: 2. The CDR3 has 15 amino acids. Germline V CDR1 and CDR2: MRHNA, SNTAGT. The CDR3 DNA follows: TGTGCCAGCAGTGACACTAGCGGGGGGGCCGATACGCAGTATTTT. Translating gives CASSDTSGGADTQYF.